Presented here are 8 T cell receptor beta chains from one specimen sequenced in a study of T-cell memory formation after mild COVID-19. TCRdb processed the 5' RACE reads anew with MiXCR; each CDR3 protein has one entry. This table has around 320,000 distinct CDR3 sequences, around 27% appearing once. The sequenced material came from PBMCs or a T cell subset sorted from them (not recorded which). These TCRs come from an adult woman who had mild COVID-19 (a few samples of this study predate the infection). Cell type and time point are not known.

This clonotype was counted only a few times. The gene calls are TRBV13 and TRBJ2-2, with 7 positions matching TRBD2. The CDR3 is made up of 15 amino acids. The ends lost 8 bases at V and 5 bases at J; junction bases unmatched: 11. CDR1 PRHDT and CDR2 FYEKMQ come from the germline V gene (reference sequence). The CDR3, as DNA: TGTGCCAGCGGGATAAGGGCAGCGGGGACCGGGGAGCTGTTTTTT. Translation: CASGIRAAGTGELFF.

The V gene is TRBV5-1, the J gene TRBJ2-5; TRBD1 or TRBD2 may be the D gene (5 bases each). The CDR3 has 14 amino acids. V was trimmed by 4 bases and J by 0 bases, leaving 10 bases between them. CDR1 and CDR2 from the germline V gene are SGHRS and YFSETQ. The CDR3 DNA sequence: TGCGCCAGCAGCCGGGACGGGTACCAAGAGACCCAGTACTTC. Its translation is CASSRDGYQETQYF.

This clonotype was seen only a few times. The gene calls are TRBV20-1 and TRBJ1-2; the match to TRBD1 covers 10 bases. Germline values: CDR1 DFQATT, CDR2 SNEGSKA (reference sequence). After removal of 5 bases from V and 6 bases from J, the junction contained 6 bases not matched to a gene. The CDR3 is 13 amino acids. The CDR3 sequence: CSAPRTGGHGYTF. The CDR3 bases are TGCAGTGCTCCCCGGACAGGGGGTCATGGCTACACCTTC.

This clonotype has a handful of counts. J is TRBJ2-1 and V is TRBV10-3; no clear D. The CDR3 covers 13 residues. V lost 2 bases, J lost 8 bases, and 10 bases lay in between. Germline V gives CDR1 ENHRY, CDR2 SYGVKD. The CDR3 here is CAISEKAMDEQFF. In DNA, the CDR3 is TGTGCCATCAGTGAGAAGGCGATGGATGAGCAGTTCTTC.

This clonotype was counted a few times. The chain joins TRBV5-1 to TRBJ2-6; D may be TRBD1 (5 bases). Per germline, CDR1 SGHRS and CDR2 YFSETQ. The CDR3 totals 16 residues. Trimming cost V 0 bases and J 0 bases, with 7 bases left between them. DNA for the CDR3: TGCGCCAGCAGCTTGGAGGGGTACTCTGGGGCCAACGTCCTGACTTTC. This codes for CASSLEGYSGANVLTF.

This clonotype occurred a few times. V and J are TRBV20-1 and TRBJ2-5, with D possibly matching TRBD2 (6 bases). The CDR3 loop spans 16 amino acids. The V gene lost 1 base and the J gene lost 5 bases, with 20 bases spanning the gap. From germline, CDR1 is DFQATT and CDR2 SNEGSKA (reference sequence). CDR3 amino acids: CSARGLRGRPWETQYF. In nucleotides, the CDR3 is TGCAGTGCTAGAGGGCTTCGGGGGAGACCCTGGGAGACCCAGTACTTC.

This rearrangement joins TRBV5-1 to TRBJ1-1; a possible D gene is TRBD1 (5 bases). The CDR3 spans 12 residues. The germline V and J ends were trimmed by 4 bases and 6 bases, with 10 bases remaining between them. Germline CDR1 reads SGHRS; CDR2 reads YFSETQ. The chain's CDR3 is CASSRGFAEAFF. CDR3 sequence (DNA): TGCGCCAGCAGCCGGGGGTTCGCTGAAGCTTTCTTT.

The V call is TRBV12-3 or TRBV12-4, the J call TRBJ1-2, with a tentative D call TRBD1 (5 bases). Trimming stripped 3 bases from V and 7 bases from J, with 15 bases between. This CDR3 contains 14 residues. The CDR3 DNA follows: TGTGCCAGCAGTTTGGCAGGGAAGAGGCCTGGCTACACCTTC. This codes for CASSLAGKRPGYTF.